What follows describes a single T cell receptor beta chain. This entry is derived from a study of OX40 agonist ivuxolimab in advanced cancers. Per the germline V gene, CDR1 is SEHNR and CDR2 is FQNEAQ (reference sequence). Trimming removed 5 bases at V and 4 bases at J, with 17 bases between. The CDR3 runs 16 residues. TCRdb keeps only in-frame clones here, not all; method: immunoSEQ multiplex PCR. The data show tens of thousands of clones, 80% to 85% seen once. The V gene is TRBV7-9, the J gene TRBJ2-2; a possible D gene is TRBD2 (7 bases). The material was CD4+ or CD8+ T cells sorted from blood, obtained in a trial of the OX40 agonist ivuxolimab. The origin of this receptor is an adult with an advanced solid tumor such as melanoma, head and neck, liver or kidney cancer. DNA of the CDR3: TGTGCCAGCAGCACCCATCGGGGGGCGAGCACCGGGGAGCTGTTTTTT. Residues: CASSTHRGASTGELFF.